These 20 T cell receptor beta chains were all obtained from the same sample, sequenced in a study of tumor and adjacent non-tumor tissue in lung cancer. This sample's RNA came from whole unsorted tissue. TCRbeta libraries were built with three rounds of nested PCR, modified from ARM-PCR. Using its own MiXCR run on the multiplex PCR reads, TCRdb lists one record per CDR3 protein. The sample holds roughly 200,000 distinct CDR3 sequences, 71% seen once. The specimen sequenced was lung tumor tissue. The receptors originated from a man between 60 and 70 years old with non-small cell lung cancer.

The chain carries TRBV24-1 and TRBJ2-5; D not certain. Between the trimmed V and J ends, which lost 4 bases and 5 bases, there was a span of 16 bases. The CDR3 totals 15 residues. Per germline, CDR1 KGHDR and CDR2 SFDVKD. The CDR3 here is CATSDPSIGPETQYF. The DNA of the CDR3 is TGTGCCACCAGTGACCCCTCGATCGGGCCGGAGACCCAGTACTTC.

The chain is built from TRBV7-8 and TRBJ1-3, with D perhaps TRBD1 (5 bases). Deletions cut 1 base from V and 5 bases from J, with 15 bases between. This CDR3 spans 16 amino acids. The V gene's germline CDR1 is SGHVS and CDR2 FQNEAQ. As DNA, the CDR3 is TGTGCCAGCAGCTTAGAGGTCAGGGATGGTCGAAACACCATATATTTT. The encoded protein is CASSLEVRDGRNTIYF.

As to this clonotype: A read error may account for a junction end that differs from germline. The V and J genes are TRBV6-2 or TRBV6-3 and TRBJ2-7; D remains unclear. In germline, CDR1 is MNHEY, CDR2 SVGEGT. The CDR3 extends over 11 amino acids. CDR3 in amino acids: CVSSTPMEQYF. For the CDR3, the DNA is TGTGTCAGCAGTACCCCTATGGAGCAGTACTTC.

For this clonotype: Since a much larger clone is just one base distant, this may be a read error. V usage is TRBV20-1 and J usage is TRBJ2-3; D may be TRBD2 (5 bases). The CDR3 totals 15 residues. Germline loops: CDR1 DFQATT, CDR2 SNEGSKA (reference sequence). The CDR3 nucleotides read TGCAGTACTAGAGAATTAGGCAGCTCCACAGATACGCAGTATTTT. As protein: CSTRELGSSTDTQYF.

On this clonotype itself: Possible read error: a much larger clone is one base away. The J gene is TRBJ2-7, the V gene TRBV6-5, with 13 bases identical to TRBD2. From germline, CDR1 is MNHEY and CDR2 SVGAGI. The CDR3 runs to 15 residues. For the CDR3, the DNA is TGTGCCAGCAGTTCACTAGCGGGAGGGACCTACGAGCACTACTTC. This gives the protein CASSSLAGGTYEHYF.

J is TRBJ2-1 and V is TRBV10-1, with D unclear. The J call may be incorrect, as the DNA end agrees better with TRBJ2-7. CDR1 WNHNN and CDR2 SYGVQD come from the germline V gene (reference sequence). The CDR3 sequence is 15 residues long. The CDR3 region has the DNA TGCGCCAGCAGTGAAAATCCAGATTCCTACAACGAGCAGTACTTC. Its protein is CASSENPDSYNEQYF.

The rearrangement joins TRBV24-1 to TRBJ2-2; D not certain. CDR3 size: 13 residues. Trimming left V 5 bases short and J 5 bases short, with 8 bases between. In germline, CDR1 is KGHDR, CDR2 SFDVKD. DNA for the CDR3: TGTGCCACCAGTGCCTTAGGGACCGGGGAGCTGTTTTTT. Translation: CATSALGTGELFF.

On this clonotype itself: Germline is not matched at one junction end, which may reflect a read error. The CDR3 bases are TGCTGTGCTAGAGCCGGCGGGAACACCGGGGAGCTGTTTTTT. Translation gives CCARAGGNTGELFF. The chain has TRBV20-1 and TRBJ2-2; D not resolved. Germline V lookup: CDR1 DFQATT, CDR2 SNEGSKA (reference sequence). The CDR3 runs to 14 residues.

About this clonotype itself: This may stem from a read error, because a much larger clone lies one nucleotide away. The CDR3 region has the DNA TGCAGTGCTGGAACCTCCGGACAGGGAGGCTGCACCTTC. Protein: CSAGTSGQGGCTF. V usage is TRBV20-1 and J usage is TRBJ1-2; 8 bases match TRBD1. Germline assignment: CDR1 DFQATT and CDR2 SNEGSKA (reference sequence). This CDR3 contains 13 residues.

This clonotype was recorded many times. J is TRBJ2-3 and V is TRBV7-8; D gene ambiguous. The CDR3 totals 12 residues. Looked up from germline, CDR1 is SGHVS and CDR2 is FQNEAQ. Trimming took off 4 bases at V and 0 bases at J, with 2 bases between the two ends. The CDR3 DNA sequence: TGTGCCAGCAGCTATAGCACAGATACGCAGTATTTT. Its protein product is CASSYSTDTQYF. The whole variable domain, remainder taken from reference TRBV7-8 and TRBJ2-3, is GAGVSQSPRYKVAKRGQDVALRCDPISGHVSLFWYQQALGQGPEFLTYFQNEAQLDKSGLPSDRFFAERPEGSVSTLKIQRTQQEDSAVYLCASSYSTDTQYFGPGTRLTVL.

A remark on this clonotype: One end of the junction varies from germline; a read error may be responsible. The chain couples TRBV6-2 or TRBV6-3 to TRBJ2-1; no definite D call. This CDR3 has 11 residues. Germline V gene lookup returns CDR1 MNHEY and CDR2 SVGEGT. Written as DNA, the CDR3 is TGTGCCGGCAGTCAGACACTAACTCAGTTCTTC. Translating it yields CAGSQTLTQFF.

This clonotype was counted once. The rearrangement joins TRBV6-5 to TRBJ2-3, with 8 positions matching TRBD1. CDR3 size: 17 residues. In germline, CDR1 is MNHEY, CDR2 SVGAGI. Trimming at V came to 6 bases and at J to 4 bases, leaving 15 bases not matched to a gene. CDR3 DNA sequence: TGTGCCAGCAGCTCCAGGGGGGCAGGGGGCCGTCCAGATACGCAGTATTTT. Residues: CASSSRGAGGRPDTQYF.

On this clonotype itself: A read error may explain this, as a much larger clone is one base away. J is TRBJ1-4 and V is TRBV20-1, with TRBD1 matching 7 bases. Germline V lookup: CDR1 DFQATT, CDR2 SNEGSKA (reference sequence). The junction had 7 bases not matched to a gene; V was cut back by 4 bases and J by 5 bases. The CDR3 is made up of 14 amino acids. CDR3 bases: TGCAGTGCTACAGGGACAGCCATGAATGAAAAACTGTTTTTT. This encodes CSATGTAMNEKLFF.

This clonotype was detected many times. J is TRBJ1-1 and V is TRBV6-5; tentative D call: TRBD1 (6 bases). The germline V gene has CDR1 MNHEY and CDR2 SVGAGI. The CDR3 loop spans 13 amino acids. Trimming removed 6 bases from V and 1 base from J, with 9 bases in between. CDR3 region: CASRWDKNTEAFF. DNA for the CDR3: TGTGCCAGCAGGTGGGACAAGAACACTGAAGCTTTCTTT.

This clonotype was counted a single time. At one end, the junction sequence differs from germline, possibly due to a read error. The chain is built from TRBV12-3 or TRBV12-4 and TRBJ1-4; D is perhaps TRBD1 (5 bases). The CDR3 loop spans 15 amino acids. The CDR3 loop is CASNIPMGVHEKLFF. CDR3 in DNA: TGTGCCAGCAATATCCCTATGGGGGTTCATGAAAAACTTTTTTTC.

The chain combines TRBV20-1 with TRBJ2-1; 8 nucleotides match TRBD2. CDR3 length: 14 amino acids. CDR1 DFQATT and CDR2 SNEGSKA come from the germline V gene (reference sequence). Trimming removed 7 bases from V and 7 bases from J; junction bases left unmatched: 12. The CDR3: CSDNGSGKINEQFF. In DNA, the CDR3 is TGCAGTGATAATGGTAGCGGGAAGATTAATGAGCAGTTCTTC.

As to this clonotype: A junction end diverges from the germline sequence, so it may reflect a read error. The V gene is TRBV11-2, the J gene TRBJ2-2, with TRBD2 as a possible D gene (6 bases). The CDR3 totals 16 residues. The germline V gene has CDR1 SGHAT and CDR2 FQNNGV. The CDR3 loop is CASSLAGVLNIGELFF. In nucleotides, the CDR3 is TGTGCCAGCAGCTTAGCGGGAGTTCTGAACATCGGGGAGCTGTTTTTT.

This clonotype appeared once. Being one base from a much bigger clone, this may be a read error. This chain uses TRBV6-5 with TRBJ2-1, with 11 nucleotides matching TRBD2. The CDR3 consists of 17 residues. Germline CDR1 and CDR2: MNHEY and SVGAGI. The CDR3, as DNA: TGTGCCAGCAGTTACTCGATCTGGGGACTAGCGGACAATGAGGAGTTCTTC. Its protein product is CASSYSIWGLADNEEFF.

As for this clonotype: Its ends do not fully match the called genes, so a read error is possible. The V and J genes are TRBV20-1 and TRBJ2-7; D assignment may be TRBD1 or TRBD2 (5 bases each). The CDR3 has 11 residues. The germline gives CDR1 DFQATT, CDR2 SNEGSKA (reference sequence). The CDR3 loop is CCARDLYDQYF. The CDR3 DNA reads as TGCTGCGCTAGGGACCTATACGACCAGTACTTC.

A word on this clonotype: A read error is possible here, since a much larger clone lies one base away. This chain joins TRBV20-1 and TRBJ2-7, with 8 bases lining up with TRBD1. Per germline, CDR1 DFQATT and CDR2 SNEGSKA (reference sequence). The CDR3 contains 16 residues. Trimming took 5 bases from V and 1 from J; bases not matched to a gene: 13. The CDR3: CSALTVTGVASYEQYF. The CDR3 nucleotides are TGCAGTGCTCTCACCGTGACAGGGGTAGCTTCCTACGAGCAGTACTTC.